The clone carrying this T cell receptor beta chain occurred once. Its antigen is currently unknown. The germline CDR1 and CDR2 sequences are SGHDT and YYEEEE. The CDR3 runs to 14 residues. V was cut by 4 bases and J by 11 bases, with 16 bases left in between. These data come from a study of T cell responses to AZD1222 COVID-19 vaccine. Profiling relied on immunoSEQ multiplex PCR, and the TCRdb table lists in-frame clones only, not all of them. This table holds some 130,000 clones, approximately 90% found once. Study conclusions and caveats: With two AZD1222 doses given, Spike-specific TCR breadth and depth both rose. It should be noted that donors were predominantly white British and more often female, and clonal diversity was possibly underestimated.

The source was peripheral blood, collected on day 0 of AZD1222 vaccination. V and J are TRBV5-6 and TRBJ1-6; D ambiguous. The receptor comes from an adult in good health. The CDR3 DNA reads TGTGCCAGCAGCCTCGGGCTCCCAAGGGCACCCCTCCACTTT. It encodes CASSLGLPRAPLHF.